The 23 T cell receptor beta chains below were found in one sample sequenced in a study of T cells in Graves' hyperthyroidism and ophthalmopathy. Amplified TCR beta CDR3 regions came from RNA transcripts. When the TCR CDR3 underwent first-round RT-PCR, the HTBI primer set was used. TCRdb itself ran the multiplex PCR reads through MiXCR, one entry per CDR3 protein. The sample includes around 420,000 distinct CDR3 sequences, roughly 13% of them seen just once. The sequenced material came from blood. These receptors were collected from a woman between 18 and 29 years old with Graves' hyperthyroidism.

Ten or more counts support this clonotype. This chain links TRBV2 with TRBJ1-2; tentative D call: TRBD1 (5 bases). The germline CDR1 and CDR2 sequences are SNHLY and FYNNEI. Between the trimmed V and J ends, which lost 4 bases and 2 bases, there was a span of 8 bases. The CDR3 is made up of 13 amino acids. CDR3 bases: TGTGCCAGCAGTGCGGAGGGGAACTATGGCTACACCTTC. It encodes CASSAEGNYGYTF.

This clonotype was seen more than once but under ten times. The rearrangement uses TRBV7-3 and TRBJ2-6; D not certain. Trimming cost V 1 base and J 2 bases, with 15 bases left between them. The CDR3 runs 18 residues. Germline CDR1 SGHTA, CDR2 FQGTGA. The CDR3 region has the DNA TGTGCCAGCAGCTTAAGGCCCCCCCTTGGGGCTGGGGCCAACGTCCTGACTTTC. This codes for CASSLRPPLGAGANVLTF.

Ten or more counts support this clonotype. The V gene is TRBV7-2, the J gene TRBJ2-7; 7 positions match TRBD2. This CDR3 has 16 amino acids. Germline CDR1 and CDR2: SGHTA and FQGNSA. The ends lost 1 base at V and 1 base at J; junction bases unmatched: 7. The CDR3 DNA reads TGTGCCAGCAGCTTAGTTGGAGGGAGGGTATCCTACGAGCAGTACTTC. Its protein product is CASSLVGGRVSYEQYF.

This clonotype was seen many times. The V call is TRBV20-1, the J call TRBJ2-7; 8 bases align to TRBD2. V lost 3 bases to trimming and J lost 5 bases; unmatched junction nucleotides: 9. This CDR3 is built from 14 residues. Germline CDR1 DFQATT, CDR2 SNEGSKA (reference sequence). Here the CDR3 reads CSASGLAGRHEQYF. The CDR3 coding sequence is TGCAGTGCTAGTGGGCTAGCGGGTCGCCACGAGCAGTACTTC.

This clonotype has ten or more counts. The chain is built from TRBV4-1 and TRBJ1-2; 7 bases agree with TRBD1. The junction had 3 bases not matched to a gene; V was cut back by 0 bases and J by 2 bases. Germline lookup yields CDR1 MGHRA and CDR2 YSYEKL. This CDR3 has 15 amino acids. The CDR3 DNA follows: TGCGCCAGCAGCCAAGACCCGACAGGGAACTATGGCTACACCTTC. Amino acids: CASSQDPTGNYGYTF.

This clonotype was detected many times. The chain employs TRBV9 and TRBJ2-7; unclear D gene. Trimming removed 3 bases at V and 5 bases at J, with 15 bases between. Germline V gene lookup returns CDR1 SGDLS and CDR2 YYNGEE. The CDR3 covers 14 residues. DNA of the CDR3: TGTGCCAGCAGCGAAGGGATCCCGACGAACGAGCAGTACTTC. Protein: CASSEGIPTNEQYF.

This clonotype was seen just once. A read error is possible here, since a much larger clone lies one base away. The CDR3 does not close with the conserved phenylalanine or tryptophan, likely indicating a read error. The rearrangement uses TRBV20-1 and TRBJ2-3, with D possibly TRBD2 on 5 matching bases. The germline gives CDR1 DFQATT, CDR2 SNEGSKA (reference sequence). Trimming cost V 3 bases and J 1 base, with 20 bases left between them. This CDR3 has 17 amino acids. The CDR3 nucleotides are TGCAGTGCTAGTAAGGCTAGCAACGTTCAAGGCACAGATACGCAGTATTCT. Translated: CSASKASNVQGTDTQYS.

There are many counts of this clonotype. This chain joins TRBV4-2 and TRBJ2-1; 7 positions match TRBD1. The CDR3 has 16 residues. V was pared by 1 base and J by 2 bases, with 5 bases of the junction left unmatched. CDR1 is LGHNA and CDR2 is YNFKEQ in the germline V gene. The CDR3 region has the DNA TGTGCCAGCAGCCAAGGTGCAGGACAGGCCTACAATGAGCAGTTCTTC. This codes for CASSQGAGQAYNEQFF.

There are many counts of this clonotype. The rearrangement links TRBV2 to TRBJ1-2, with D possibly matching TRBD1 (5 bases). The V end was cut by 8 bases, the J end by 4 bases, with 17 bases between. The CDR3 totals 14 residues. CDR1 is SNHLY, CDR2 FYNNEI, per germline. The CDR3 bases are TGTGCCAGCGCGGACATACGTGGCAGCTATGGCTACACCTTC. This sequence encodes CASADIRGSYGYTF.

The chain has TRBV10-1 and TRBJ2-7; no firm D call. This CDR3 contains 14 residues. V was clipped by 2 bases and J by 3 bases, with 11 bases between them. Looked up from germline, CDR1 is WNHNN and CDR2 is SYGVQD (reference sequence). CDR3 region: CASSEGVAYYEQYF. In nucleotides, the CDR3 is TGCGCCAGCAGTGAGGGGGTAGCCTACTACGAGCAGTACTTC.

This clonotype has at least ten counts. The chain combines TRBV6-1 with TRBJ1-6, with unresolved D. CDR1 MNHNS and CDR2 SASEGT come from the germline V gene. The V gene lost 6 bases and the J gene lost 4 bases, with 13 bases spanning the gap. The CDR3 is made up of 15 amino acids. CDR3 sequence (DNA): TGTGCCAGCAGCCCTGGACGGGCGTATAATTCACCCCTCCACTTT. It is translated as CASSPGRAYNSPLHF.

This clonotype was detected many times. J is TRBJ2-3 and V is TRBV4-3, with TRBD2 matching over 11 bases. After removal of 3 bases from V and 2 bases from J, the junction contained 7 bases not matched to a gene. The CDR3 extends over 17 amino acids. The germline V gene encodes CDR1 LGHNA and CDR2 YSLEER. The CDR3 bases are TGCGCCAGCAGCCACGGAGGGACTAGCGGACCCACAGATACGCAGTATTTT. Its protein product is CASSHGGTSGPTDTQYF.

The rearrangement joins TRBV20-1 to TRBJ2-2; D ambiguous. V was cut by 6 bases and J by 2 bases, with 13 bases left in between. The CDR3 sequence is 14 residues long. Germline assignment: CDR1 DFQATT and CDR2 SNEGSKA (reference sequence). The CDR3 region is CSAPTAGNTGELFF. The CDR3 DNA follows: TGCAGTGCGCCTACGGCAGGAAACACCGGGGAGCTGTTTTTT.

This clonotype came up a few times. J is TRBJ1-1 and V is TRBV27, with TRBD1 matching over 12 bases. With V trimmed by 5 bases and J by 1 base, 8 bases remained unmatched. The CDR3 consists of 17 residues. The germline gives CDR1 MNHEY, CDR2 SMNVEV (reference sequence). CDR3 bases: TGTGCCAGCAGTCCATGGGACAGGGGGCTGGGGAACACTGAAGCTTTCTTT. Residues: CASSPWDRGLGNTEAFF.

This sequence joins TRBV5-1 and TRBJ2-7; TRBD2 might be the D (5 bases). The V gene's germline CDR1 is SGHRS and CDR2 YFSETQ. V lost 4 bases and J 1 base, leaving 15 bases between the germline ends. CDR3 size: 15 residues. This chain's CDR3 is CASSPMTSGSYEQYF. CDR3 DNA sequence: TGCGCCAGCAGCCCCATGACCTCGGGGTCCTACGAGCAGTACTTC.

This clonotype was recorded a few times. The chain employs TRBV5-8 and TRBJ1-4; TRBD1 might be the D (5 bases). CDR1 is SGHTS and CDR2 is YDEGEE in the germline V gene. CDR3 length: 14 amino acids. V was cut by 3 bases and J by 2 bases, with 8 bases left in between. The CDR3 sequence is CASSSRVTNEKLFF. The CDR3 DNA follows: TGTGCCAGCAGCTCCAGGGTCACTAATGAAAAACTGTTTTTT.

This clonotype appeared a few times. This chain joins TRBV6-1 and TRBJ2-3, with 10 bases aligning to TRBD2. V was clipped by 5 bases and J by 5 bases; unmatched bases: 7. Germline CDR1 reads MNHNS; CDR2 reads SASEGT. This CDR3 is 15 amino acids long. The CDR3: CASSQNRTSGDTQYF. CDR3 nucleotides: TGTGCCAGCAGTCAAAACAGGACTAGCGGAGATACGCAGTATTTT.

The CDR3 protein is CACWGRGTEAFF. In DNA form, the CDR3 reads TGTGCCTGCTGGGGACGAGGCACTGAAGCTTTCTTT. V and J are TRBV19 and TRBJ1-1, with D tentatively TRBD1 (5 bases). Trimming removed 11 bases at V and 4 bases at J, with 14 bases between. The CDR3 contains 12 residues. Germline-derived CDR1 and CDR2 are LNHDA and SQIVND (reference sequence).

V and J are TRBV6-2 or TRBV6-3 and TRBJ2-1; 14 bases map to TRBD2. Germline CDR1 reads MNHEY; CDR2 reads SVGEGT. V shed 2 bases and J 9 bases; nucleotides not matched to a gene: 9. The CDR3 is 17 amino acids. The CDR3 nucleotides read TGTGCCAGCAGTTACCGAGGACTAGCGGGAGGCCGAGTTGAGCAGTTCTTC. This translates into CASSYRGLAGGRVEQFF.

At least ten counts were recorded for this clonotype. The CDR3, as DNA: TGTGCCAGCAGCCAAGGGGCAGGGTACGCCGGGGAGCTGTTTTTT. Translation: CASSQGAGYAGELFF. The chain has TRBV3-1 and TRBJ2-2, with a possible D match to TRBD1 (5 bases). The CDR3 covers 15 residues. Per germline, CDR1 LGHDT and CDR2 YNNKEL (reference sequence). Trimming cost V 1 base and J 6 bases, with 12 bases left between them.

This clonotype came up a few times. The V and J genes are TRBV28 and TRBJ2-7; 11 bases are shared with TRBD2. CDR3 length: 14 residues. The V gene's germline CDR1 is MDHEN and CDR2 SYDVKM. After removal of 6 bases from V and 2 bases from J, the junction contained 3 bases not matched to a gene. CDR3 bases: TGTGCCAGCAGGAAGACTAGCGGGACCTACGAGCAGTACTTC. Translated, it gives CASRKTSGTYEQYF.

This clonotype was counted only a few times. The J gene is TRBJ2-5, the V gene TRBV4-1; 8 bases are a match to TRBD2. CDR3 length equals 13 residues. With 6 bases clipped from V and 2 bases from J, the junction kept 2 bases outside the gene matches. Germline CDR1 reads MGHRA; CDR2 reads YSYEKL. The CDR3 loop reads CASRLADQETQYF. Written as DNA, the CDR3 is TGCGCCAGCAGACTAGCGGATCAAGAGACCCAGTACTTC.

This clonotype showed up many times. This sequence joins TRBV6-2 or TRBV6-3 and TRBJ1-5; D is undetermined. The CDR3 runs 13 residues. V was clipped by 2 bases and J by 4 bases, with 6 bases between them. The germline V gene encodes CDR1 MNHEY and CDR2 SVGEGT. CDR3: CASSYRFNQPQHF. The CDR3 region has the DNA TGTGCCAGCAGTTACAGGTTTAATCAGCCCCAGCATTTT.